The 21 T cell receptor beta chains below all came from one sample that was sequenced in a study of control samples from healthy donors and cancer patients. The data were produced by immunoSEQ multiplex PCR, yet TCRdb's version contains in-frame clones alone and is incomplete. This sample has under 450,000 clones; approximately 92% occur once, and the top ten carry 5.5% to 8%. The material sequenced was PBMCs. Receptors originate from a man aged 40-50 years with head and neck cancer.

The genes are TRBV7-9 and TRBJ1-6; possibly TRBD1 for D (5 bases). The CDR3 has 15 amino acids. V was pared by 5 bases and J by 7 bases, with 15 bases between. Germline V gene lookup returns CDR1 SEHNR and CDR2 FQNEAQ (reference sequence). The CDR3 reads CASSPHGASNSPLHF. CDR3 DNA: TGTGCCAGCAGCCCCCACGGGGCGTCGAATTCACCCCTCCACTTT.

The chain employs TRBV30 and TRBJ2-2; D possibly corresponds to TRBD1 (6 bases). The CDR3 extends over 14 amino acids. V was shortened by 3 bases and J by 0 bases, with 8 bases between the two germline ends. Looked up from germline, CDR1 is GTSNPN and CDR2 is SVGIG (reference sequence). The CDR3 nucleotides read TGTGCCTGGAGGGACAGTTCGAACACCGGGGAGCTGTTTTTT. Its translation is CAWRDSSNTGELFF.

This chain joins TRBV19 and TRBJ1-2; D not resolved. V was trimmed by 5 bases and J by 3 bases, leaving 19 bases between them. The CDR3 runs to 16 residues. Germline V lookup: CDR1 LNHDA, CDR2 SQIVND (reference sequence). The CDR3 coding sequence is TGTGCCAGTAGTTCGCAGGCTCGGAGTGGAGACTATGGCTACACCTTC. Translation: CASSSQARSGDYGYTF.

CDR3 sequence reads: CASAGTGKETQYF. The CDR3 DNA is TGTGCCAGCGCCGGGACAGGGAAAGAGACCCAGTACTTC. The chain recombines TRBV6-5 with TRBJ2-5; TRBD1 matches at 9 bases. V dropped 8 bases and J dropped 3; count of bases not matched to a gene: 4. This CDR3 is built from 13 residues. Germline V lookup: CDR1 MNHEY, CDR2 SVGAGI.

The genes are TRBV5-4 and TRBJ1-2; 10 bases agree with TRBD1. Looked up from germline, CDR1 is SGHNT and CDR2 is YYREEE (reference sequence). Losses at the gene ends were 6 bases for V and 3 bases for J; bases not matched to a gene: 8. The CDR3 is made up of 15 amino acids. CDR3 sequence reads: CASNRPGQGYYGYTF. CDR3 in DNA: TGTGCCAGCAACCGACCGGGACAGGGGTACTATGGCTACACCTTC.

This clone was seen only once. The chain carries TRBV2 and TRBJ1-6; D uncertain. V lost 5 bases to trimming and J lost 5 bases, with 13 bases between them. The CDR3 runs 15 residues. Per germline, CDR1 SNHLY and CDR2 FYNNEI. CDR3 coding DNA: TGTGCCAGCAGTATAAGTACTCGGAATAATTCACCCCTCCACTTT. Protein: CASSISTRNNSPLHF.

The rearrangement uses TRBV7-9 and TRBJ1-5, with D possibly TRBD1 on 5 matching bases. Germline CDR1 reads SEHNR; CDR2 reads FQNEAQ (reference sequence). V was pared by 3 bases and J by 1 base, with 10 bases between. The CDR3 covers 15 residues. Here the CDR3 DNA reads TGTGCCAGCAGCTTCGGGGGTGGGAGCAATCAGCCCCAGCATTTT. Protein sequence: CASSFGGGSNQPQHF.

This chain connects TRBV7-8 to TRBJ1-1, with TRBD1 identical over 8 bases. Germline CDR1 reads SGHVS; CDR2 reads FQNEAQ. Losses at the gene ends were 6 bases for V and 5 bases for J; bases not matched to a gene: 5. The CDR3 totals 13 residues. CDR3 in DNA: TGTGCCAGCAGATTACAGGGGGTAACTGAAGCTTTCTTT. Its translation: CASRLQGVTEAFF.

This chain joins TRBV20-1 and TRBJ1-5; D might be TRBD1 (5 bases). CDR1 is DFQATT and CDR2 is SNEGSKA in the germline V gene (reference sequence). The CDR3 has 15 amino acids. Trimming left V 3 bases short and J 4 bases short, with 16 bases between. In DNA form, the CDR3 reads TGCAGTGCTAGTGATGCGCAGGGACCAAATCAGCCCCAGCATTTT. Its protein is CSASDAQGPNQPQHF.

This chain links TRBV27 with TRBJ2-1, with D possibly TRBD1 on 6 matching bases. The V end was cut by 3 bases, the J end by 4 bases, with 13 bases between. The CDR3 extends over 15 amino acids. Germline lookup yields CDR1 MNHEY and CDR2 SMNVEV (reference sequence). The chain's CDR3 is CASSFRQGPYNEQFF. The CDR3 DNA is TGTGCCAGCAGTTTCCGGCAGGGGCCGTACAATGAGCAGTTCTTC.

Comment on this clone: One end of the junction is discordant with germline, which a read error may explain. The V call is TRBV4-1, the J call TRBJ1-1; unclear D gene. The CDR3 loop spans 14 amino acids. The V gene's germline CDR1 is MGHRA and CDR2 YSYEKL. The DNA for the CDR3 is TGCGCCAGCAGCCAACCTGGGCGGAATAGGGCCTCAGACTTT. Its protein product is CASSQPGRNRASDF.

V and J are TRBV9 and TRBJ2-7; 9 nucleotides match TRBD2. V shed 0 bases, J shed 0 bases, and the junction held 4 bases outside the gene matches. Germline assignment: CDR1 SGDLS and CDR2 YYNGEE. The CDR3 consists of 16 residues. CDR3 coding DNA: TGTGCCAGCAGCGTAGTTCCTAGCGGGGACTCCTACGAGCAGTACTTC. The encoded protein is CASSVVPSGDSYEQYF.

This chain connects TRBV11-2 to TRBJ2-7, with D perhaps given as TRBD1 or TRBD2 (5 bases each). The CDR3 runs 16 residues. CDR1 SGHAT and CDR2 FQNNGV come from the germline V gene. V gave up 4 bases and J gave up 0 bases, with 16 bases separating them. The DNA for the CDR3 is TGTGCCAGCAGCTACGGTGGGGGTCTCAGCTCCTACGAGCAGTACTTC. It specifies CASSYGGGLSSYEQYF.

This clone was counted only a few times. The V gene is TRBV27, the J gene TRBJ1-1, with D possibly TRBD1 on 5 matching bases. In germline, CDR1 is MNHEY, CDR2 SMNVEV (reference sequence). The CDR3 runs to 16 residues. Trimming stripped 5 bases from V and 2 bases from J, with 18 bases between. DNA for the CDR3: TGTGCCAGCAGTCACGAGGGGCTCCTGACAAACACTGAAGCTTTCTTT. Amino acids: CASSHEGLLTNTEAFF.

The chain carries TRBV5-4 and TRBJ2-7; no definite D call. Germline CDR1 is SGHNT and CDR2 is YYREEE (reference sequence). The CDR3 covers 13 residues. The V gene lost 0 bases and the J gene lost 5 bases, with 9 bases spanning the gap. CDR3 amino acids: CASSLGAYHEQYF. The CDR3, as DNA: TGTGCCAGCAGCTTGGGGGCATACCACGAGCAGTACTTC. The full variable domain, rest sourced from reference TRBV5-4 and TRBJ2-7, is ETGVTQSPTHLIKTRGQQVTLRCSSQSGHNTVSWYQQALGQGPQFIFQYYREEENGRGNFPPRFSGLQFPNYSSELNVNALELDDSALYLCASSLGAYHEQYFGPGTRLTVT.

This clone was found once. The V call is TRBV4-1, the J call TRBJ2-5; D perhaps matches TRBD1 (6 bases). The CDR3 runs to 17 residues. V lost 0 bases and J lost 5, with 19 bases in between. CDR1 MGHRA and CDR2 YSYEKL come from the germline V gene. The chain's CDR3 is CASSQDHSQGFGETQYF. CDR3 DNA: TGCGCCAGCAGCCAAGACCATTCACAGGGATTCGGGGAGACCCAGTACTTC.

The chain combines TRBV6-5 with TRBJ2-7; no reliable D call. The V gene lost 9 bases and the J gene lost 3 bases, with 15 bases spanning the gap. Germline assignment: CDR1 MNHEY and CDR2 SVGAGI. There are 13 residues in the CDR3. The CDR3 loop is CASKGNGLYEQYF. The CDR3 DNA is TGTGCCAGTAAGGGCAATGGCCTCTACGAGCAGTACTTC.

The V call is TRBV5-1, the J call TRBJ2-3; 12 positions match TRBD2. The ends lost 1 base at V and 5 bases at J; junction bases unmatched: 5. There are 16 residues in the CDR3. Germline CDR1 SGHRS, CDR2 YFSETQ. CDR3 amino acids: CASSLPTSGRIDTQYF. Here the CDR3 DNA reads TGCGCCAGCAGCTTGCCCACTAGCGGGAGGATAGATACGCAGTATTTT.

The chain recombines TRBV6-5 with TRBJ1-2; D possibly corresponds to TRBD1 (5 bases). Germline lookup yields CDR1 MNHEY and CDR2 SVGAGI. The CDR3 length is 15 residues. V lost 7 bases to trimming and J lost 4 bases, with 19 bases between them. The CDR3 sequence is CASNKDRDGGYGYTF. DNA for the CDR3: TGTGCCAGCAACAAAGACCGGGACGGAGGCTATGGCTACACCTTC.

V and J are TRBV29-1 and TRBJ1-1; D is unresolved. This CDR3 is built from 11 residues. Trimming removed 4 bases at V and 3 bases at J, with 6 bases between. Germline CDR1 reads SQVTM; CDR2 reads ANQGSEA. CDR3 bases: TGCAGCGTTGGTGGTTACACTGAAGCTTTCTTT. This encodes CSVGGYTEAFF.

The chain carries TRBV5-1 and TRBJ1-2; 7 bases align to TRBD1. Germline CDR1 reads SGHRS; CDR2 reads YFSETQ. There are 14 residues in the CDR3. V was clipped by 0 bases and J by 5 bases; unmatched bases: 4. CDR3 in DNA: TGCGCCAGCAGCTTGGGGGACAGTCATTATGGCTACACCTTC. It is translated as CASSLGDSHYGYTF.